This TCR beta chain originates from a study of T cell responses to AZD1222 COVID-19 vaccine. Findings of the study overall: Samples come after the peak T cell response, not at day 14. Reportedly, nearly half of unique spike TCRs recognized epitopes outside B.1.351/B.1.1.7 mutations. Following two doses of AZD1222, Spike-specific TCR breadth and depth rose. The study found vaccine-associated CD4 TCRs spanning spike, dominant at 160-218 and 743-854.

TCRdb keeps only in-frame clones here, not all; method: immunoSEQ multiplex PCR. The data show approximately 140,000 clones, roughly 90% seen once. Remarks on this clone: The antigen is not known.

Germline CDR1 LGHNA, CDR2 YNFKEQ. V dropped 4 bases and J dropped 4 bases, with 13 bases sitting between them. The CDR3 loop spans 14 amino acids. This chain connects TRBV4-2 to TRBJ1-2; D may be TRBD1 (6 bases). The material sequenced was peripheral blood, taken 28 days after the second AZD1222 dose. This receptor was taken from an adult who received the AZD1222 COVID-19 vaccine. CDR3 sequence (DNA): TGTGCCAGCAGCCGAGCCGGACAGCCCTATGGCTACACCTTC. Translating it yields CASSRAGQPYGYTF.